One and the same sample provided the 5 T cell receptor beta chains below, sequenced in a study of blood T cell repertoires in COVID-19. Data came from immunoSEQ multiplex PCR; TCRdb stores just in-frame clones and leaves some out. The table lists 150,000 or so clones, roughly 80% of them singletons. The source material was peripheral blood. Receptors originate from a man in his fifties or sixties with acute or convalescent COVID-19.

The chain recombines TRBV18 with TRBJ1-2; the match to TRBD1 covers 7 bases. This CDR3 has 15 residues. V lost 2 bases to trimming and J lost 7 bases; unmatched junction nucleotides: 10. Germline V gene sequence: CDR1 KGHSH, CDR2 LQKENI. In nucleotides, the CDR3 is TGTGCCAGCTCACCAGAACGGGACAGTCTTTTTGGCTACACCTTC. Encoded protein: CASSPERDSLFGYTF. The full variable domain, its missing parts supplied by reference TRBV18 and TRBJ1-2, is NAGVMQNPRHLVRRRGQEARLRCSPMKGHSHVYWYRQLPEEGLKFMVYLQKENIIDESGMPKERFSAEFPKEGPSILRIQQVVRGDSAAYFCASSPERDSLFGYTFGSGTRLTVV.

The chain carries TRBV9 and TRBJ1-4; perhaps TRBD1 as D (6 bases). V was shortened by 2 bases and J by 3 bases, with 11 bases between the two germline ends. CDR1 and CDR2 (germline): SGDLS, YYNGEE. The CDR3 is made up of 15 amino acids. The DNA of the CDR3 is TGTGCCAGCAGCGTCACAGGGTCGTCTAATGAAAAACTGTTTTTT. It codes for CASSVTGSSNEKLFF.

V is TRBV9 and J is TRBJ1-2; 10 bases align to TRBD1. Germline-derived CDR1 and CDR2 are SGDLS and YYNGEE. This CDR3 is built from 17 residues. Germline trimming cut 3 bases from V and 4 bases from J; bases unmatched to any gene: 12. This CDR3 is CASSEGTGVGSLYGYTF. CDR3 nucleotide sequence: TGTGCCAGCAGCGAAGGGACAGGGGTGGGAAGCCTCTATGGCTACACCTTC.

This chain joins TRBV28 and TRBJ2-5; D might be TRBD2 (6 bases). V dropped 4 bases and J dropped 14 bases, with 17 bases sitting between them. This CDR3 is 12 amino acids long. Per the germline V gene, CDR1 is MDHEN and CDR2 is SYDVKM. CDR3 coding DNA: TGTGCCAGCAGTTCGGGACTGGAGGACGACTACTTC. It specifies CASSSGLEDDYF.

V and J are TRBV30 and TRBJ1-2; D may be TRBD1 (5 bases). The CDR3 consists of 10 residues. Germline loops: CDR1 GTSNPN, CDR2 SVGIG (reference sequence). V lost 5 bases to trimming and J lost 13 bases, with 14 bases between them. The CDR3 sequence is CAWAGIGPTF. DNA of the CDR3: TGTGCCTGGGCAGGGATCGGGCCCACCTTC.